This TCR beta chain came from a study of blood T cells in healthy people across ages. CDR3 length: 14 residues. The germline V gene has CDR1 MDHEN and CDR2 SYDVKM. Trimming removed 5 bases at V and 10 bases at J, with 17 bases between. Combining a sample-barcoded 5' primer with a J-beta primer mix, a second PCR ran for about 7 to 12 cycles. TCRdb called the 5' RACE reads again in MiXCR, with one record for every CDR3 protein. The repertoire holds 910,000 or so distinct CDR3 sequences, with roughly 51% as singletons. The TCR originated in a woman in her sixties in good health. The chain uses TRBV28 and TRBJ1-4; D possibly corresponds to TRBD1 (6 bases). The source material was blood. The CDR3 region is CASSDDLGGGKLFF. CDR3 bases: TGTGCCAGCAGTGACGACCTAGGGGGGGGAAAACTGTTTTTT.